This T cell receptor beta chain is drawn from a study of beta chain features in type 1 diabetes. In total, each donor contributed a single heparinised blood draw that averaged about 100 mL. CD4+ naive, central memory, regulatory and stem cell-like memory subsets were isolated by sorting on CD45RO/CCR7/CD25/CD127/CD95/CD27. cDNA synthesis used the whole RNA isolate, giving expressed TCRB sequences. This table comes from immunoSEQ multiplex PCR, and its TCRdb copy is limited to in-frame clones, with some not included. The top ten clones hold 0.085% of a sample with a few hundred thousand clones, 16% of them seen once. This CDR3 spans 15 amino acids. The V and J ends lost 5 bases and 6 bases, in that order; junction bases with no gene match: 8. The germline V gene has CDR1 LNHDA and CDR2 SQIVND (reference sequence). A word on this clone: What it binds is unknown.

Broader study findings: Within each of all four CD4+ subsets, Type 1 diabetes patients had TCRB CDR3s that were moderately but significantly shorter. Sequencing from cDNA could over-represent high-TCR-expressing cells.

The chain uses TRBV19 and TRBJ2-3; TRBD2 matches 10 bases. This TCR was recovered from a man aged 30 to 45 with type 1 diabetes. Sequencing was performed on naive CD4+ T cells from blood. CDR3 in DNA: TGTGCCAGTAGTCGTGGACTAGCGGAAGCGGATACGCAGTATTTT. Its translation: CASSRGLAEADTQYF.